Listed here are 24 T cell receptor beta chains from one sample, sequenced in a study of T-cell memory formation after mild COVID-19. MiXCR, applied by TCRdb to the 5' RACE reads, yields one record per CDR3 protein. Here the sample spans about 430,000 distinct CDR3 sequences, roughly 18% being singletons. Sequencing was done on a sample of PBMCs or a T cell subset sorted from them (not recorded which). All receptors come from a man aged 18 to 35 who had mild COVID-19 (a few samples of this study predate the infection). Cell type and time point are not known.

This clonotype came up once. The V call is TRBV4-1, the J call TRBJ1-1; D call uncertain. CDR3 length: 14 amino acids. Trimming removed 5 bases from V and 1 base from J, with 11 bases in between. CDR1 is MGHRA, CDR2 YSYEKL, per germline. Written as DNA, the CDR3 is TGCGCCAGCAGCGAACTTGGAGAGAACACTGAAGCTTTCTTT. Residues: CASSELGENTEAFF.

The genes are TRBV20-1 and TRBJ2-7, with 11 bases fitting TRBD1. The CDR3 covers 16 residues. Germline V gives CDR1 DFQATT, CDR2 SNEGSKA (reference sequence). V was pared by 5 bases and J by 2 bases, with 11 bases of the junction left unmatched. The CDR3 loop reads CSAVRTGGPGTYEQYV. CDR3 sequence (DNA): TGCAGTGCTGTACGGACAGGGGGCCCGGGCACCTACGAGCAGTACGTC.

This clonotype showed up just a few times. The chain couples TRBV7-9 to TRBJ1-1; no firm D call. CDR1 and CDR2 from the germline V gene are SEHNR and FQNEAQ (reference sequence). The CDR3 totals 15 residues. The V gene lost 4 bases and the J gene lost 2 bases, with 14 bases spanning the gap. The DNA of the CDR3 is TGTGCCAGCAGCTCCTGGGCCGGGGTAAACACTGAAGCTTTCTTT. Translation gives CASSSWAGVNTEAFF. The full variable domain, its missing parts supplied by reference TRBV7-9 and TRBJ1-1, is DTGVSQNPRHKITKRGQNVTFRCDPISEHNRLYWYRQTLGQGPEFLTYFQNEAQLEKSRLLSDRFSAERPKGSFSTLEIQRTEQGDSAMYLCASSSWAGVNTEAFFGQGTRLTVV.

This chain connects TRBV18 to TRBJ2-7; D ambiguous. Looked up from germline, CDR1 is KGHSH and CDR2 is LQKENI. The CDR3 contains 14 residues. V was pared by 1 base and J by 5 bases, with 12 bases between. The CDR3 nucleotides are TGTGCCAGCTCACCACGCCCAGGTTTCGACGAGCAGTACTTC. It encodes CASSPRPGFDEQYF.

V and J are TRBV7-9 and TRBJ1-1, with a tentative D call TRBD1 (6 bases). There are 13 residues in the CDR3. The V end lost 5 bases, the J end lost 4 bases, and 11 bases lay between the germline ends. Germline loops: CDR1 SEHNR, CDR2 FQNEAQ (reference sequence). In DNA form, the CDR3 reads TGTGCCAGCAGCATGGACAGCCTCACTGAAGCTTTCTTT. This gives the protein CASSMDSLTEAFF.

The table lists this clonotype with a count of one. Its ends do not fully match the called genes, so a read error is possible. The chain is built from TRBV7-2 and TRBJ1-1; no definite D call. Germline-derived CDR1 and CDR2 are SGHTA and FQGNSA. The CDR3 has 13 amino acids. CDR3 sequence: CARSLGGLTEAFF. DNA of the CDR3: TGTGCCAGAAGCTTAGGAGGCCTCACTGAAGCTTTCTTT.

V usage is TRBV10-3 and J usage is TRBJ2-5; D gene uncertain. Germline lookup yields CDR1 ENHRY and CDR2 SYGVKD. V shed 4 bases and J shed 0 bases, with 3 bases lying between them. CDR3 length: 12 amino acids. The CDR3 spells CAISGYQETQYF. The CDR3 nucleotides are TGTGCCATCAGTGGGTACCAAGAGACCCAGTACTTC.

This clonotype was counted only a few times. V gene TRBV7-2 combines with J gene TRBJ1-5, with D possibly TRBD1 on 6 matching bases. Germline CDR1 reads SGHTA; CDR2 reads FQGNSA. CDR3 length: 15 residues. Trimming removed 1 base at V and 4 bases at J, with 11 bases between. CDR3 sequence (DNA): TGTGCCAGCAGCTTAGTTCCAGGGGAAAATCAGCCCCAGCATTTT. This sequence encodes CASSLVPGENQPQHF.

The rearrangement joins TRBV5-4 to TRBJ2-2; D call uncertain. The CDR3 sequence is 15 residues long. V gave up 2 bases and J gave up 0 bases, with 8 bases separating them. Germline assignment: CDR1 SGHNT and CDR2 YYREEE (reference sequence). Here the CDR3 DNA reads TGTGCCAGCAGCTTAGGCCAGTCGAACACCGGGGAGCTGTTTTTT. Its translation is CASSLGQSNTGELFF. Combining the CDR3 with reference TRBV5-4 and TRBJ2-2 gives the whole variable domain ETGVTQSPTHLIKTRGQQVTLRCSSQSGHNTVSWYQQALGQGPQFIFQYYREEENGRGNFPPRFSGLQFPNYSSELNVNALELDDSALYLCASSLGQSNTGELFFGEGSRLTVL.

This clonotype was seen more than once but under ten times. The chain couples TRBV7-2 to TRBJ1-1; a possible D gene is TRBD1 (6 bases). This CDR3 is 15 amino acids long. Germline V gene sequence: CDR1 SGHTA, CDR2 FQGNSA. V was cut by 6 bases and J by 3 bases, with 17 bases left in between. The CDR3 sequence is CASSGQPNGDTEAFF. The CDR3 bases are TGTGCCAGCAGTGGACAGCCTAATGGGGACACTGAAGCTTTCTTT.

There are a few counts of this clonotype. J is TRBJ1-2 and V is TRBV6-5; perhaps TRBD1 as D (5 bases). Germline V gives CDR1 MNHEY, CDR2 SVGAGI. The CDR3 has 16 residues. The V end lost 5 bases, the J end lost 3 bases, and 19 bases lay between the germline ends. The CDR3 region is CASSQGYNLPYYGYTF. DNA for the CDR3: TGTGCCAGCAGTCAGGGCTACAATCTGCCCTACTATGGCTACACCTTC.

This clonotype has just a few counts. This chain connects TRBV5-1 to TRBJ2-2; 7 bases line up with TRBD1. Germline CDR1 reads SGHRS; CDR2 reads YFSETQ. The CDR3 is 15 amino acids. After removal of 4 bases from V and 7 bases from J, the junction contained 10 bases not matched to a gene. Written as DNA, the CDR3 is TGCGCCAGCAGCATACAGGGGAAAGGCATCGGGGAGCTGTTTTTT. Translation: CASSIQGKGIGELFF.

This clonotype was counted only a few times. The V call is TRBV30, the J call TRBJ1-5, with D unclear. This CDR3 is built from 12 residues. V lost 2 bases and J 6 bases, leaving 8 bases between the germline ends. In germline, CDR1 is GTSNPN, CDR2 SVGIG (reference sequence). The CDR3 DNA reads as TGTGCCTGGAGTTCAAGTGGTCAGCCCCAGCATTTT. Encoded protein: CAWSSSGQPQHF.

V gene TRBV7-2 combines with J gene TRBJ2-5; weak D call: TRBD2 (5 bases). V was shortened by 1 base and J by 5 bases, with 14 bases between the two germline ends. CDR1 is SGHTA and CDR2 is FQGNSA in the germline V gene. The CDR3 runs to 15 residues. DNA for the CDR3: TGTGCCAGCAGCTTAGGGCGGGCGACCTTGGAGACCCAGTACTTC. This translates into CASSLGRATLETQYF.

A single count supports this clonotype. Since a much larger clone is just one base distant, this may be a read error. The chain carries TRBV7-9 and TRBJ2-4, with 7 positions matching TRBD1. Germline-derived CDR1 and CDR2 are SEHNR and FQNEAQ (reference sequence). V shed 7 bases, J shed 9 bases, and the junction held 6 bases outside the gene matches. The CDR3 sequence is 12 residues long. The CDR3 region has the DNA TGTGCCAGCATCATACAGGGGACCATTCAGTACTTC. Residues: CASIIQGTIQYF.

This chain uses TRBV20-1 with TRBJ1-5; D unresolved. V was shortened by 2 bases and J by 3 bases, with 11 bases between the two germline ends. The CDR3 covers 14 residues. Germline CDR1 DFQATT, CDR2 SNEGSKA (reference sequence). The CDR3 bases are TGCAGTGCTAGAAAGGCCGCCTCCAATCAGCCCCAGCATTTT. Residues: CSARKAASNQPQHF.

This clonotype was seen only a few times. V gene TRBV9 combines with J gene TRBJ1-2; a possible D gene is TRBD1 (5 bases). In germline, CDR1 is SGDLS, CDR2 YYNGEE. This CDR3 is 12 amino acids long. Trimming pared 3 bases from V and 5 bases from J, leaving 8 bases between. Here the CDR3 reads CASSGGGYGYTF. CDR3 bases: TGTGCCAGCAGCGGTGGGGGGTATGGCTACACCTTC.

The V call is TRBV12-3 or TRBV12-4, the J call TRBJ2-7; either TRBD1 or TRBD2 may supply D (5 bases each). Trimming cost V 3 bases and J 3 bases, with 12 bases left between them. This CDR3 spans 14 amino acids. This CDR3 reads CASSFGGDFYEQYF. The DNA of the CDR3 is TGTGCCAGCAGTTTTGGGGGAGATTTCTACGAGCAGTACTTC.

This clonotype appeared a few times. The genes are TRBV6-2 or TRBV6-3 and TRBJ1-1; the D is unclear. The germline V and J ends were trimmed by 2 bases and 1 base, with 5 bases remaining between them. The CDR3 totals 13 residues. The germline V gene encodes CDR1 MNHEY and CDR2 SVGEGT. CDR3 nucleotide sequence: TGTGCCAGCAGTTACCGATGGAACACTGAAGCTTTCTTT. Translation: CASSYRWNTEAFF.

The V call is TRBV7-2, the J call TRBJ2-5; D gene uncertain. The CDR3 covers 14 residues. The germline V and J ends were trimmed by 1 base and 1 base, with 7 bases remaining between them. The V gene's germline CDR1 is SGHTA and CDR2 FQGNSA. Here the CDR3 reads CASSLEKAQETQYF. DNA of the CDR3: TGTGCCAGCAGCTTAGAGAAGGCCCAAGAGACCCAGTACTTC.

The chain links TRBV18 to TRBJ2-7; D is uncertain. The V gene lost 3 bases and the J gene lost 3 bases, with 9 bases spanning the gap. The CDR3 consists of 13 residues. Germline lookup yields CDR1 KGHSH and CDR2 LQKENI. The CDR3 region is CASSPSAIYEQYV. The CDR3 DNA reads as TGTGCCAGCTCACCTTCGGCAATCTACGAGCAGTACGTC.

This clonotype was recorded at least ten times. The chain has TRBV7-3 and TRBJ2-7, with D perhaps matching TRBD1 (6 bases). This CDR3 contains 15 residues. Germline loops: CDR1 SGHTA, CDR2 FQGTGA. V was trimmed by 3 bases and J by 6 bases, leaving 18 bases between them. CDR3 protein: CASSLTRDTPREQYF. For the CDR3, the DNA is TGTGCCAGCAGCTTGACCCGGGACACCCCTCGCGAGCAGTACTTC.

V and J are TRBV6-2 or TRBV6-3 and TRBJ2-1, with D unresolved. The CDR3 is 15 residues long. Deletions cut 8 bases from V and 0 bases from J, with 14 bases between. In germline, CDR1 is MNHEY, CDR2 SVGEGT. The CDR3 DNA reads as TGTGCCAGCCTCGCGCGCGCCTACTCCTACAATGAGCAGTTCTTC. Its translation: CASLARAYSYNEQFF.

This clonotype was observed a handful of times. The chain links TRBV20-1 to TRBJ2-5; 8 bases line up with TRBD1. CDR1 DFQATT and CDR2 SNEGSKA come from the germline V gene (reference sequence). The CDR3 has 16 residues. V shed 0 bases and J 1 base; nucleotides not matched to a gene: 7. The CDR3 protein is CSARDPTGGSQETQYF. CDR3 DNA sequence: TGCAGTGCTAGAGATCCCACAGGGGGGTCCCAAGAGACCCAGTACTTC.